These 21 T cell receptor beta chains were all obtained from the same sample, sequenced in a study of OX40 agonist ivuxolimab in advanced cancers. TCRdb's table, derived via immunoSEQ multiplex PCR, lists solely in-frame clones and lacks some. The data hold tens of thousands of clones, with 85% observed a single time. Source: CD4+ or CD8+ T cells sorted from blood, taken in a trial of the OX40 agonist ivuxolimab. These receptors all stem from an adult with an advanced solid tumor such as melanoma, head and neck, liver or kidney cancer.

V and J are TRBV11-2 and TRBJ2-6; maybe TRBD1 (6 bases). Germline V lookup: CDR1 SGHAT, CDR2 FQNNGV. There are 15 residues in the CDR3. Trimming took 5 bases from V and 0 from J, leaving 8 bases between them. In DNA, the CDR3 is TGTGCCAGCAGCGTGGACAGCTCTGGGGCCAACGTCCTGACTTTC. Amino acids: CASSVDSSGANVLTF.

V is TRBV4-1 and J is TRBJ2-5; D remains unclear. The CDR3 is 13 amino acids. V lost 4 bases and J lost 7, with 13 bases in between. Per germline, CDR1 MGHRA and CDR2 YSYEKL. The CDR3 sequence: CASSRAVKRTQYF. The CDR3 nucleotides are TGCGCCAGCAGCCGGGCGGTCAAGAGGACCCAGTACTTC.

The J gene is TRBJ1-1, the V gene TRBV27; 7 positions agree with TRBD1. V was pared by 7 bases and J by 3 bases, with 8 bases of the junction left unmatched. The CDR3 spans 14 residues. Germline CDR1 reads MNHEY; CDR2 reads SMNVEV (reference sequence). CDR3 loop: CASTSTGVDTEAFF. CDR3 nucleotides: TGTGCCAGCACCTCAACAGGGGTGGACACTGAAGCTTTCTTT.

J is TRBJ2-7 and V is TRBV6-1; possible D gene TRBD1, 6 bases. This CDR3 comprises 15 residues. V dropped 1 base and J dropped 4 bases, with 14 bases sitting between them. CDR1 and CDR2 (germline): MNHNS, SASEGT. CDR3 region: CASSEGLGQFYEQYF. Written as DNA, the CDR3 is TGTGCCAGCAGTGAAGGGTTAGGACAGTTTTACGAGCAGTACTTC.

The table lists this clone with a count of one. CDR3 DNA: TGCGCCAGCCGTGACGGACTTGGGATGAACACTGAAGCTTTCTTT. Protein sequence: CASRDGLGMNTEAFF. This rearrangement joins TRBV4-1 to TRBJ1-1; D remains ambiguous. Germline-derived CDR1 and CDR2 are MGHRA and YSYEKL. CDR3 length equals 15 residues. Trimming left V 8 bases short and J 0 bases short, with 16 bases between.

CDR3 loop: CAISEERAVTEAFF. The CDR3 DNA sequence: TGTGCCATCAGTGAGGAAAGGGCTGTCACTGAAGCTTTCTTT. V and J are TRBV10-3 and TRBJ1-1; no definite D call. V was cut by 2 bases and J by 4 bases, with 11 bases left in between. Germline V gene lookup returns CDR1 ENHRY and CDR2 SYGVKD. The CDR3 spans 14 residues.

J is TRBJ2-5 and V is TRBV7-6; 8 bases fit TRBD1. The germline gives CDR1 SGHVS, CDR2 FNYEAQ. CDR3 length: 16 amino acids. J lost 2 bases, V lost 0 bases, and 5 bases had no gene match. As DNA, the CDR3 is TGTGCCAGCAGCTTAGCTTTAACAGGGGGTCAAGAGACCCAGTACTTC. It translates to CASSLALTGGQETQYF.

The chain recombines TRBV19 with TRBJ2-6; TRBD1 matches at 9 bases. V shed 9 bases and J 0 bases; nucleotides not matched to a gene: 3. CDR3 size: 15 residues. CDR1 is LNHDA and CDR2 is SQIVND in the germline V gene (reference sequence). For the CDR3, the DNA is TGTGCCAGCCGGGACAGGGCCTCTGGGGCCAACGTCCTGACTTTC. It encodes CASRDRASGANVLTF.

This chain uses TRBV7-6 with TRBJ2-3; TRBD1 aligns across 9 bases. The CDR3 consists of 16 residues. Germline lookup yields CDR1 SGHVS and CDR2 FNYEAQ. The ends lost 5 bases at V and 2 bases at J; junction bases unmatched: 8. The CDR3 sequence is CASSPRQGDFTDTQYF. The CDR3 DNA is TGTGCCAGCAGCCCCAGACAGGGGGATTTCACAGATACGCAGTATTTT.

CDR3 nucleotides: TGTGCCAGCGGCAGGGGTCCCTACAATGAGCAGTTCTTC. Amino acids: CASGRGPYNEQFF. V is TRBV9 and J is TRBJ2-1; weak D call: TRBD1 (6 bases). Trimming cost V 7 bases and J 2 bases, with 10 bases left between them. Germline V lookup: CDR1 SGDLS, CDR2 YYNGEE. This CDR3 region has 13 residues. Based on the CDR3 plus reference TRBV9 and TRBJ2-1, the full variable domain is DSGVTQTPKHLITATGQRVTLRCSPRSGDLSVYWYQQSLDQGLQFLIQYYNGEERAKGNILERFSAQQFPDLHSELNLSSLELGDSALYFCASGRGPYNEQFFGPGTRLTVL.

The J gene is TRBJ2-5, the V gene TRBV28, with D perhaps matching TRBD2 (6 bases). This CDR3 contains 16 residues. V was clipped by 7 bases and J by 1 base, with 19 bases between them. From germline, CDR1 is MDHEN and CDR2 SYDVKM. The chain's CDR3 is CASTFSLVGGQETQYF. CDR3 nucleotide sequence: TGTGCCAGCACCTTCTCCTTGGTCGGGGGCCAAGAGACCCAGTACTTC.

This clone appeared a single time. The J gene is TRBJ1-1, the V gene TRBV10-3; D uncertain. The CDR3 covers 12 residues. The germline CDR1 and CDR2 sequences are ENHRY and SYGVKD. Trimming took off 9 bases at V and 3 bases at J, with 11 bases between the two ends. The CDR3: CAIKSPHTEAFF. The CDR3 DNA reads TGTGCCATTAAATCCCCACACACTGAAGCTTTCTTT.

The chain employs TRBV4-1 and TRBJ2-1, with 7 bases aligning to TRBD2. The ends lost 5 bases at V and 8 bases at J; junction bases unmatched: 15. The CDR3 has 16 residues. CDR1 is MGHRA and CDR2 is YSYEKL in the germline V gene. For the CDR3, the DNA is TGCGCCAGCAGCGACTCGAGAATAGCGGGCGGGGATGAGCAGTTCTTC. This encodes CASSDSRIAGGDEQFF.

In this sample, this clone turned up a few times. This chain joins TRBV7-2 and TRBJ2-5; 8 positions agree with TRBD2. J was trimmed by 4 bases and V by 3 bases; bases with no gene match: 7. CDR1 and CDR2 from the germline V gene are SGHTA and FQGNSA. CDR3 size: 15 residues. CDR3 loop: CASSFFGGAGETQYF. CDR3 DNA: TGTGCCAGCAGCTTCTTCGGGGGGGCGGGAGAGACCCAGTACTTC.

The chain uses TRBV6-5 and TRBJ2-3; D is undetermined. Germline CDR1 reads MNHEY; CDR2 reads SVGAGI. CDR3 length equals 15 residues. The ends were cut back, 0 bases at V and 5 bases at J, with 12 bases in the middle. The CDR3 region has the DNA TGTGCCAGCAGTTACTCGACTCCCGTGGGAGATACGCAGTATTTT. As protein: CASSYSTPVGDTQYF.

This chain connects TRBV10-1 to TRBJ1-1, with 7 bases identical to TRBD1. The germline V gene has CDR1 WNHNN and CDR2 SYGVQD (reference sequence). V trimming: 6 bases; J trimming: 4 bases; junction bases outside the gene matches: 11. The CDR3 is 15 residues long. CDR3 DNA sequence: TGCGCCAGCAGCGAGAGTCAACAGGGGCCCACTGAAGCTTTCTTT. Encoded protein: CASSESQQGPTEAFF.

This clone was found once. The rearrangement joins TRBV7-3 to TRBJ2-3; the D call may be TRBD1 or TRBD2 (5 bases each). The germline CDR1 and CDR2 sequences are SGHTA and FQGTGA. The V end lost 5 bases, the J end lost 4 bases, and 10 bases lay between the germline ends. The CDR3 has 13 residues. CDR3 bases: TGTGCCAGCAGCCAGGGACCACCAGATACGCAGTATTTT. Protein product: CASSQGPPDTQYF.

This chain joins TRBV7-2 and TRBJ1-4; D ambiguous. Per germline, CDR1 SGHTA and CDR2 FQGNSA. Trimming shortened V by 1 base and J by 8 bases, and 14 bases separated the two germline ends. This CDR3 is built from 15 residues. This CDR3 reads CASSLDSVSREKLFF. CDR3 sequence (DNA): TGTGCCAGCAGCTTAGATAGCGTCTCTCGGGAAAAACTGTTTTTT.

The rearrangement links TRBV1 to TRBJ2-1; TRBD2 reflects the table's D call only, with no check against the DNA. TRBV1 is shown as a pseudogene. The CDR3 length is 16 residues. The CDR3 DNA sequence: TGCACCAGCCCCTTGGGGGGGAGGGCCTCTCACAATGAGCAGTTCTTC. Protein: CTSPLGGRASHNEQFF.

The chain links TRBV6-1 to TRBJ1-4; 12 nucleotides agree with TRBD1. Per germline, CDR1 MNHNS and CDR2 SASEGT. The CDR3 has 15 amino acids. With V trimmed by 11 bases and J by 3 bases, 7 bases remained unmatched. DNA of the CDR3: TGTGCCGCGGGACAGGGGGCGGTGGCTAATGAAAAACTGTTTTTT. It specifies CAAGQGAVANEKLFF.

The rearrangement joins TRBV19 to TRBJ2-1; D possibly corresponds to TRBD2 (5 bases). Trimming removed 6 bases at V and 8 bases at J, with 17 bases between. CDR1 is LNHDA and CDR2 is SQIVND in the germline V gene (reference sequence). The CDR3 contains 14 residues. CDR3 in DNA: TGTGCCAGTAGAGGGAGAGATTGGTTCGATGAGCAGTTCTTC. This sequence encodes CASRGRDWFDEQFF.